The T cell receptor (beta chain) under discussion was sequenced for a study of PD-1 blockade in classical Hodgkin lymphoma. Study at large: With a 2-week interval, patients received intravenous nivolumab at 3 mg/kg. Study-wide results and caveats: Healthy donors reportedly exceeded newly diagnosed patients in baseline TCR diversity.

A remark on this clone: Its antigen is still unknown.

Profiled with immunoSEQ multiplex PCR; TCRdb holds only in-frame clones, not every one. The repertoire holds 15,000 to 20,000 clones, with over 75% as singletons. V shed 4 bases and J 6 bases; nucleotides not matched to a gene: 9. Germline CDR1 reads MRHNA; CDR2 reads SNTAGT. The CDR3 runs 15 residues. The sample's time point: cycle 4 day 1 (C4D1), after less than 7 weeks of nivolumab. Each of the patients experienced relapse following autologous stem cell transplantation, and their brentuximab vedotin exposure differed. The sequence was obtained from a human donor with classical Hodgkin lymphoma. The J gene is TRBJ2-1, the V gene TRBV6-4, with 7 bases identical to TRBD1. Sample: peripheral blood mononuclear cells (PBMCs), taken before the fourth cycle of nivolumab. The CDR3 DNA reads TGTGCCAGCAGTGTCGAGACAGGGAATGCCAATGAGCAGTTCTTC. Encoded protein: CASSVETGNANEQFF.